The clone carrying this T cell receptor beta chain showed up many times. What it binds is not known. For CDR3 and TCR beta VDJ profiling, genomic DNA was the template used. TCRdb reanalysed the reads using MiXCR and keeps one entry per CDR3 protein. The repertoire holds about 270,000 distinct CDR3 sequences, with approximately 56% as singletons. The data stem from a study of CD8+CD57+ T cells in acquired aplastic anemia. Overall study context: Roughly 3.1 ug was the average amount of DNA from sorted CD4+ and CD8+ cells.

Regarding the study as a whole: CD8+ Simpson's diversity showed no significant patient-control difference. Around 27 CD8+ CDR3 sequences occurred in both the patients and the controls.

The CDR3 is made up of 15 amino acids. With 5 bases removed from V and 6 bases from J, the gap between germline ends came to 16 bases. The germline V gene encodes CDR1 SGHNT and CDR2 YENEEA. The sequence derives from a human donor with severe aplastic anemia or a healthy control (not recorded which). Sequences were obtained from sorted CD4+, CD8+, or CD8+CD57+ T cells (not recorded which) from PBMCs. The rearrangement joins TRBV11-3 to TRBJ2-2; maybe TRBD2 (7 bases). CDR3 loop: CASSPARGGAGELFF. The CDR3 coding sequence is TGTGCCAGCAGCCCCGCGAGAGGGGGGGCCGGGGAGCTGTTTTTT.